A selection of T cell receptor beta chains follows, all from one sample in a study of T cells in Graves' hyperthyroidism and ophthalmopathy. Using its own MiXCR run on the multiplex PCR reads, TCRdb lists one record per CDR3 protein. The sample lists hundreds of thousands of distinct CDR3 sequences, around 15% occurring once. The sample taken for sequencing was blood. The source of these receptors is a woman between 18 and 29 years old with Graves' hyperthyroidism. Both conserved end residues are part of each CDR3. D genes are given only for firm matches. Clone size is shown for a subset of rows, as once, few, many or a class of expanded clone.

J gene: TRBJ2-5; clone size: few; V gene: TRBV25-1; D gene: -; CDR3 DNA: TGTGCCAGCAGTCCGCCTCTCCTCAGGGGCCCGTCTCGCTTCCAAGAGACCCGGTACTTC; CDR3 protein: CASSPPLLRGPSRFQETRYF
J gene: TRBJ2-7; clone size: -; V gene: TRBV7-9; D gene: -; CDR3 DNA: TGTGCCAGCAGCTTGGGCTCCAGCGAGCAGTACTTC; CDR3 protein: CASSLGSSEQYF
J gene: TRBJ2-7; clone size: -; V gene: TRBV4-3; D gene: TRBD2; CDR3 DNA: TGCGCCAGCAGCCAAGAACTAGCGGGAGGGCAGGAGCAGTACTTC; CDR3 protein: CASSQELAGGQEQYF
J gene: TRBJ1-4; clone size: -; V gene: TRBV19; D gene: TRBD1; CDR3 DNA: TGTGCCAGTAGTGGAGCCGGGACAGGCGAAGAAAAACTGTTTTTT; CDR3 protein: CASSGAGTGEEKLFF
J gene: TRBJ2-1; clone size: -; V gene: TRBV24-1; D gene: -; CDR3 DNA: TGTGCCACCAGTGATCGCGGGACAGTATCCTACAATGAGCAGTTCTTC; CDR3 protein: CATSDRGTVSYNEQFF
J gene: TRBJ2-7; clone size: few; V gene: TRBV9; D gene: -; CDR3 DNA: TGTGCCAGCAGCGTAGGGCCCGACCGGCTAATCTACGAGCAGTACTTC; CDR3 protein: CASSVGPDRLIYEQYF
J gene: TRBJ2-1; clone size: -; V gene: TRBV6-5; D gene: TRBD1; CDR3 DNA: TGTGCCAGCAGTTACGGGGGACAGAGCTCCTACAATGAGCAGTTCTTC; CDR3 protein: CASSYGGQSSYNEQFF
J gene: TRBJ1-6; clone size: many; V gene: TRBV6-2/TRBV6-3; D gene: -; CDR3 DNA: TGTGCCAGCAGTCCTCGGGGGGGTGAAGCTTCACCCCTCCACTTT; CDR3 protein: CASSPRGGEASPLHF
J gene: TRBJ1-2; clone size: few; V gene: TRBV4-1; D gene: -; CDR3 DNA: TGCGCCAGCAGCCAAGATCCAGGGTCTAACTATGGCTACACCTTC; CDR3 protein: CASSQDPGSNYGYTF
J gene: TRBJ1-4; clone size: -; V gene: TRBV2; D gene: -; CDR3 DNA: TGTGCCAGCACACCGGGGGGCCCTCGTGAAAAACTGTTTTTT; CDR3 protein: CASTPGGPREKLFF
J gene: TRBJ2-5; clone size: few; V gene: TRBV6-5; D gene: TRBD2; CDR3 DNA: TGTGCCAGCAGTTACTCGACTAGCAGGGAGACCCAGTACTTC; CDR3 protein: CASSYSTSRETQYF
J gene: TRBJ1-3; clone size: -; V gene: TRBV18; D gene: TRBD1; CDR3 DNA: TGTGCCAGCTCAACCCGGGACAGGGGGCGCGGAAACACCATATATTTT; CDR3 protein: CASSTRDRGRGNTIYF
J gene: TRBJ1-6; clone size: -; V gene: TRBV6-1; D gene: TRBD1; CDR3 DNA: TGTGCCAGCAGGGGACAGGGGGAGCAATCACCCCTCCACTTT; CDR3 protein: CASRGQGEQSPLHF
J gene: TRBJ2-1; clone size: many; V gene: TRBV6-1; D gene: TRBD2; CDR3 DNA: TGTGCCAGCAGTTTGTTAGTGTCTAGCGGAAACAATGAGCAGTTCTTC; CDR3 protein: CASSLLVSSGNNEQFF